These 14 T cell receptor beta chains came from one sample sequenced in a study of cytomegalovirus exposure and HLA in healthy donors. Sequenced by immunoSEQ multiplex PCR; TCRdb stores in-frame clones only, minus some. This table has 120,000 or so clones, roughly 87% appearing once. The sequenced sample consisted of PBMCs. These receptors all stem from a woman under 30 in good health and CMV-seronegative.

V gene TRBV11-3 combines with J gene TRBJ2-1; D is perhaps TRBD2 (5 bases). CDR1 is SGHNT and CDR2 is YENEEA in the germline V gene. V was clipped by 2 bases and J by 7 bases, with 18 bases between them. The CDR3 totals 16 residues. The CDR3 DNA follows: TGTGCCAGCAGCTTATGGACGGGGAAGGGTGGTAATGAGCAGTTCTTC. Encoded protein: CASSLWTGKGGNEQFF.

The chain has TRBV6-1 and TRBJ1-1; weak D call: TRBD1 (5 bases). The CDR3 runs 12 residues. The V and J ends lost 7 bases and 1 base respectively, with 7 bases between them. Germline values: CDR1 MNHNS, CDR2 SASEGT. The CDR3 DNA reads as TGTGCCAGCACAGGACAGAACACTGAAGCTTTCTTT. This gives the protein CASTGQNTEAFF.

The V call is TRBV9, the J call TRBJ2-2; TRBD2 aligns across 8 bases. The germline gives CDR1 SGDLS, CDR2 YYNGEE. CDR3 length: 16 amino acids. V trimming: 0 bases; J trimming: 7 bases; junction bases outside the gene matches: 8. CDR3 protein: CASSVGLAGLNGELFF. The CDR3 coding sequence is TGTGCCAGCAGCGTAGGGCTAGCGGGTTTAAACGGGGAGCTGTTTTTT.

The chain combines TRBV7-9 with TRBJ2-5; TRBD1 aligns across 9 bases. J was trimmed by 1 base and V by 5 bases; bases with no gene match: 2. CDR1 and CDR2 from the germline V gene are SEHNR and FQNEAQ (reference sequence). CDR3 length equals 14 residues. The CDR3 nucleotides read TGTGCCAGCAGCCAGGGACAGGGCCAAGAGACCCAGTACTTC. It translates to CASSQGQGQETQYF.

The gene calls are TRBV7-8 and TRBJ2-7; a weak D match, TRBD1 (6 bases). From germline, CDR1 is SGHVS and CDR2 FQNEAQ. The CDR3 is 16 residues long. Trimming took off 3 bases at V and 0 bases at J, with 15 bases between the two ends. CDR3 DNA sequence: TGTGCCAGCAGCTTGGGGCCCCCAGGGGACTCCTACGAGCAGTACTTC. It yields the protein CASSLGPPGDSYEQYF.

This clone was seen just once. The chain links TRBV9 to TRBJ2-1, with 8 bases lining up with TRBD2. The CDR3 consists of 15 residues. V shed 4 bases, J shed 4 bases, and the junction held 7 bases outside the gene matches. The V gene's germline CDR1 is SGDLS and CDR2 YYNGEE. The CDR3 DNA sequence: TGTGCCAGCAGCATTACTAGCGGAGGATACAATGAGCAGTTCTTC. Translated: CASSITSGGYNEQFF.

The chain has TRBV5-1 and TRBJ2-1, with TRBD2 matching over 13 bases. Per germline, CDR1 SGHRS and CDR2 YFSETQ. CDR3 length: 15 residues. V was pared by 5 bases and J by 7 bases, with 6 bases of the junction left unmatched. The CDR3: CASRELAGGPNEQFF. CDR3 bases: TGCGCCAGCAGGGAACTAGCGGGGGGGCCGAATGAGCAGTTCTTC.

V and J are TRBV4-2 and TRBJ1-4, with D hard to call. The CDR3 covers 15 residues. V gave up 3 bases and J gave up 6 bases, with 14 bases separating them. Germline V gene lookup returns CDR1 LGHNA and CDR2 YNFKEQ. CDR3 nucleotides: TGTGCCAGCAGCCACCTTCCGTCGGGGTATGAAAAACTGTTTTTT. This codes for CASSHLPSGYEKLFF.

For the CDR3, the DNA is TGTGCCAGCTCACTAAACCCTCAGGGGGCTGAAGCTTTCTTT. Residues: CASSLNPQGAEAFF. This chain links TRBV18 with TRBJ1-1, with 7 nucleotides matching TRBD1. J lost 6 bases, V lost 4 bases, and 8 bases had no gene match. The CDR3 runs to 14 residues. The germline CDR1 and CDR2 sequences are KGHSH and LQKENI. Full variable domain (rest looked up from reference TRBV18 and TRBJ1-1): NAGVMQNPRHLVRRRGQEARLRCSPMKGHSHVYWYRQLPEEGLKFMVYLQKENIIDESGMPKERFSAEFPKEGPSILRIQQVVRGDSAAYFCASSLNPQGAEAFFGQGTRLTVV.

This chain uses TRBV18 with TRBJ1-1; 7 bases match TRBD1. The CDR3 has 14 amino acids. The germline CDR1 and CDR2 sequences are KGHSH and LQKENI. V dropped 6 bases and J dropped 5; count of bases not matched to a gene: 9. CDR3 nucleotide sequence: TGTGCCAGCTCGGCCCAGAGGGGGCGAACTGAAGCTTTCTTT. It specifies CASSAQRGRTEAFF. The full variable domain, rest sourced from reference TRBV18 and TRBJ1-1, is NAGVMQNPRHLVRRRGQEARLRCSPMKGHSHVYWYRQLPEEGLKFMVYLQKENIIDESGMPKERFSAEFPKEGPSILRIQQVVRGDSAAYFCASSAQRGRTEAFFGQGTRLTVV.

The count of this clone is one. This chain uses TRBV7-9 with TRBJ1-3, with D uncertain. Germline V gene lookup returns CDR1 SEHNR and CDR2 FQNEAQ (reference sequence). CDR3 size: 14 residues. Between the trimmed V and J ends, which lost 1 base and 0 bases, there was a span of 4 bases. The CDR3 reads CASSLEYSGNTIYF. In DNA, the CDR3 is TGTGCCAGCAGCTTAGAATACTCTGGAAACACCATATATTTT.

The chain recombines TRBV5-1 with TRBJ1-1; D not certain. Germline loops: CDR1 SGHRS, CDR2 YFSETQ. There are 14 residues in the CDR3. Trimming shortened V by 4 bases and J by 4 bases, and 14 bases separated the two germline ends. The CDR3 DNA sequence: TGCGCCAGCAGCCCTCAAAGTGAGGGCACTGAAGCTTTCTTT. Translated, it gives CASSPQSEGTEAFF.

The chain uses TRBV1 and TRBJ2-7; TRBD2 is the table's D call, not checked against the DNA. TRBV1 has pseudogene status. CDR3 size: 12 residues. The CDR3 reads CTSTRMKSEQYV. CDR3 nucleotides: TGCACCAGCACCAGAATGAAGAGCGAGCAGTACGTC.

This chain links TRBV7-9 with TRBJ2-3, with 12 positions matching TRBD2. The CDR3 contains 19 residues. Looked up from germline, CDR1 is SEHNR and CDR2 is FQNEAQ (reference sequence). V was clipped by 4 bases and J by 3 bases; unmatched bases: 14. CDR3 in DNA: TGTGCCAGCAGCTCTTGGACTAGCGGGACCCTTTTTCGGACAGATACGCAGTATTTT. Translation: CASSSWTSGTLFRTDTQYF.